This T cell receptor (beta chain) stems from a study of T cell repertoires in cytomegalovirus infection. In the study overall: Public TCR beta signature analysis indicated the presence of both CMV infection and matching HLA type.

This clonotype was counted a few times. Its antigen is not known. TCRdb itself ran the reads through MiXCR, one entry per CDR3 protein. The table includes 900,000 to 950,000 distinct CDR3 sequences, 25% to 40% detected once. Trimming cost V 4 bases and J 3 bases, with 8 bases left between them. The CDR3 has 13 amino acids. Germline V CDR1 and CDR2: KGHDR, SFDVKD. The source material was cultured CD8+ T cells from PBMCs, sampled from culture after CMV antigen stimulation. The J gene is TRBJ1-2, the V gene TRBV24-1; D not resolved. The source of this sequence is a human donor in good health (CMV status not recorded). Some clones in this sample may be carry-over from other donors' samples. This CDR3 reads CATSDSDYYGYTF. The CDR3 nucleotides read TGTGCCACCAGTGACTCGGACTACTATGGCTACACCTTC.